This is a list of T cell receptor beta chains from one sample in a study of blood T cells in healthy people across ages. TCRdb re-derived calls from the 5' RACE reads in MiXCR, one entry per CDR3 protein. The table has about 930,000 distinct CDR3 sequences, about 29% seen once. A further study also used this sample, focusing on T cells of mothers and their children.

Sequencing was performed on blood. These receptors were collected from a middle-aged woman in good health. The CDR3 runs from the conserved cysteine through the conserved F or W. The D gene is left open where the match is weak. Clone size is shown for a subset of rows, as once, few, many or a class of expanded clone.

>TRBV11-2|TRBD1|TRBJ1-2|few
TGTGCCAGCAGCACCGGACAGGTTGTTGGCTACACCTTC
CASSTGQVVGYTF
>TRBV21-1|-|TRBJ2-7|-
TGTGCCGGAGACGAACAGGGTTCCTACGAGCAGTACTTC
CAGDEQGSYEQYF
>TRBV5-1|TRBD1|TRBJ2-7|many
TGCGCCAGCAGCGCCGGGACAGGGTTTGACGAGCAGTACTTC
CASSAGTGFDEQYF
>TRBV9|TRBD2|TRBJ2-1|many
TGTGCCAGCAGCGTAGTAGGCGGGGGGGCCTACAATGAGCAGTTCTTC
CASSVVGGGAYNEQFF
>TRBV15|-|TRBJ1-2|-
TGTGCCACCAGCAGAGAGGGAACGGACTATGGCTACACCTTC
CATSREGTDYGYTF
>TRBV4-3|-|TRBJ1-1|few
TGCGCCAGCAGCCAAGGCAGGGGTTTCGCTGAAGCTTTCTTT
CASSQGRGFAEAFF
>TRBV20-1|TRBD1|TRBJ2-7|many
TGCAGTGCTATACGGGACAGCCTCTACGAGCAGTACTTC
CSAIRDSLYEQYF
>TRBV5-1|-|TRBJ2-1|many
TGCGCCAGCAGCTTGGCGACCGGAAACAATGAGCAGTTCTTC
CASSLATGNNEQFF
>TRBV10-3|TRBD2|TRBJ2-5|many
TGTGCCATCGGGGATGGGCTAGCGGGGTTGGAGACCCAGTACTTC
CAIGDGLAGLETQYF
>TRBV5-8|TRBD1|TRBJ1-5|-
TGTGCCAGCAGCCTCCCCGGGACAGGGCGTGCTCAGCCCCAGCATTTT
CASSLPGTGRAQPQHF
>TRBV6-5|-|TRBJ2-2|-
TGTGCCAGCAGCCCGACAGTATCCGCCGGGGAGCTGTTTTTT
CASSPTVSAGELFF
>TRBV28|TRBD1|TRBJ1-2|few
TGTGCCAGCAGGGGAGGCGACAGGGCCGGGAATGGCTACACCTTC
CASRGGDRAGNGYTF
>TRBV7-2|-|TRBJ2-3|many
TGTGCCAGCAGCGTATCAAGGGAAGATACGCAGTATTTT
CASSVSREDTQYF
>TRBV7-2|-|TRBJ1-1|few
TGTGCCAGCAGCTTAGGGGGGACATTGCTGAACACTGAAGCTTTCTTT
CASSLGGTLLNTEAFF
>TRBV6-5|-|TRBJ2-7|-
TGTGCCAGCAGTTACTCGGCAGGGAGCTCCTGCGAGCAGTACTTC
CASSYSAGSSCEQYF
>TRBV6-2/TRBV6-3|TRBD2|TRBJ2-4|-
TGTGCCAGCAGTTCCCCGGGGGGGCGTCGGGCCAAAAACATTCAGTACTTC
CASSSPGGRRAKNIQYF
>TRBV18|-|TRBJ2-5|many
TGTGCCAGCAGCCCCGAGGAGACCCAGTACTTC
CASSPEETQYF
>TRBV7-2|-|TRBJ1-5|few
TGTGCCAGCAGCTTACTGGGGGGGGCGGGTCAGCCCCAGCATTTT
CASSLLGGAGQPQHF
>TRBV5-1|TRBD1|TRBJ1-3|few
TGTGCCAGCAGCCGAGACAGGGTCTCTGGAAACACCATATATTTT
CASSRDRVSGNTIYF
>TRBV20-1|TRBD2|TRBJ2-5|few
TGCAGTGCTATAGGGACTAGCGACCCAAGGGGGGAGACCCAGTACTTC
CSAIGTSDPRGETQYF
>TRBV12-3/TRBV12-4|TRBD2|TRBJ2-7|-
TGTGCCGGCAGCTTACTAGCGGCGGATGGGGAGCAGTACTTC
CAGSLLAADGEQYF
>TRBV15|TRBD1|TRBJ2-4|many
TGTGCCACCAGCAGAGTACAGGGGAACATTCAGTACTTC
CATSRVQGNIQYF
>TRBV12-3/TRBV12-4|-|TRBJ1-5|-
TGTGCCAGCAGTTCTAGCGGGGCTACGGCCTCTAGCAATCAGTCCCAGCATTTT
CASSSSGATASSNQSQHF
>TRBV12-3/TRBV12-4|-|TRBJ1-5|few
TGTGCCAGCAGGAAGGCGATCCACCGTAATCAGCCCCAGCATTTT
CASRKAIHRNQPQHF
>TRBV29-1|-|TRBJ1-2|few
TGCAGCGTTGAAGCTGGCGGAACTCACCATGGCTACACCTTC
CSVEAGGTHHGYTF
>TRBV7-9|-|TRBJ1-1|-
TGTGCCAGCAGCCTGGACTTCTCGAACACTGAAGCTTTCTTT
CASSLDFSNTEAFF
>TRBV2|TRBD2|TRBJ2-1|few
TGTGCCAGCAGCGGGACTAGCGGGGTTTGGGATGAGCAGTTCTTC
CASSGTSGVWDEQFF
>TRBV29-1|-|TRBJ1-1|-
TGCAGCGTTGAGAAGGAGACCGGTGCTGAAGCTTTCTTT
CSVEKETGAEAFF
>TRBV7-6|-|TRBJ2-2|-
TGTGCCAGCAGCCTTCAGGCTATCCCCGGGGAGCTGTTTTTT
CASSLQAIPGELFF
>TRBV28|TRBD1|TRBJ1-6|few
TGTGCCAGCAGTCTACACCTTGGGACAGGGACTAATTCACCCCTCCACTTT
CASSLHLGTGTNSPLHF
>TRBV27|-|TRBJ1-1|-
TGTGCCAGCAGAGGACCGATCCAGAACACTGAAGCTTTCTTT
CASRGPIQNTEAFF
>TRBV28|-|TRBJ1-5|few
TGTGCCAGCAGTTTAGGACCTCATAGGGGGCAGCCCCAGCATTTT
CASSLGPHRGQPQHF
>TRBV5-1|-|TRBJ2-7|few
TGCGCCAGCAGCTTGGTCCCGAGACAGCCCTCCTACGAGCAGTACTTC
CASSLVPRQPSYEQYF
>TRBV7-9|TRBD2|TRBJ2-1|few
TGTGCCAGCAGCCTTCTAGCGGGGAAGGGAAATGAGCAGTTCTTC
CASSLLAGKGNEQFF
>TRBV20-1|-|TRBJ2-3|few
TGCAGTGTCGTCTCGGGGTCCGCCACAGATACGCAGTATTTT
CSVVSGSATDTQYF
>TRBV18|-|TRBJ2-5|few
TGTGCCAGCTCACCACCGTTTCCGGGACACGTCGAGGAGACCCAGTACTTC
CASSPPFPGHVEETQYF
>TRBV7-3|TRBD2|TRBJ2-5|many
TGTGCCAGCAGCTCGGGACTAGCGGGGGGCGAAGAGACCCAGTACTTC
CASSSGLAGGEETQYF
>TRBV4-3|TRBD2|TRBJ2-3|-
TGCGCCAGCAGCCCGGGGCGAGCGGGGTTCACAGATACGCAGTATTTT
CASSPGRAGFTDTQYF
>TRBV7-9|-|TRBJ2-5|many
TGTGCCAGCAGCTTAGACCTCAGCGGGGAGACCCAGTACTTC
CASSLDLSGETQYF
>TRBV20-1|-|TRBJ2-1|-
TGCAGTGCTAGAGATAACGGGGGCGTCTACAATGAGCAGTTCTTC
CSARDNGGVYNEQFF
>TRBV28|-|TRBJ1-1|-
TGTGCCAGCAGGGTCCAGGGGAGGGGTTGGGAAGCTTTCTTT
CASRVQGRGWEAFF
>TRBV9|-|TRBJ2-7|many
TGTGCCAGCAGCGTAGGAGCAGGGGCCTACGAGCAGTACTTC
CASSVGAGAYEQYF
>TRBV20-1|TRBD1|TRBJ1-3|-
TGCAGTGCTAGAGGACTCGGACAGGGCACGGGAAACACCATATATTTT
CSARGLGQGTGNTIYF
>TRBV27|TRBD1|TRBJ1-5|-
TGTGCCAGCAGTCCCGGGACAGGGAGAACTCAGCCCCAGCATTTT
CASSPGTGRTQPQHF
>TRBV20-1|TRBD1|TRBJ2-5|-
TGCAGTGCCCACGGCGGACAGGGGGACAATGAGCAGTACTTC
CSAHGGQGDNEQYF
>TRBV29-1|-|TRBJ2-3|few
TGCAGCGGGGGAACAGGATCCACAGATACGCAGTATTTT
CSGGTGSTDTQYF
>TRBV28|TRBD1|TRBJ1-5|few
TGTGCCAGCAGTTTCAGGGGGCATCAGCCCCAGCATTTT
CASSFRGHQPQHF
>TRBV15|-|TRBJ1-1|-
TGTGCCACCAGCAGAAACAGACTGAACACTGAAGCTTTCTTT
CATSRNRLNTEAFF
>TRBV7-6|TRBD2|TRBJ2-5|-
TGTGCCAGCAGCCGGACTAGCGGGGGGGCGGGAGAGACCCAGTACTTC
CASSRTSGGAGETQYF
>TRBV15|-|TRBJ2-6|few
TGTGCCACCAGCGGGGCCATGGGACGCTCTGGGGCCAACGTCCTGACTTTC
CATSGAMGRSGANVLTF
>TRBV2|TRBD1|TRBJ2-6|-
TGTGCCAGCAGTGTAAGACAGGGGAAGACTGGGGCCAACGTCCTGACTTTC
CASSVRQGKTGANVLTF
>TRBV20-1|TRBD2|TRBJ2-1|few
TGCAGTGCTAGATCCCTCACAACTAGCGGGGTCTTCAATGAGCAGTTCTTC
CSARSLTTSGVFNEQFF